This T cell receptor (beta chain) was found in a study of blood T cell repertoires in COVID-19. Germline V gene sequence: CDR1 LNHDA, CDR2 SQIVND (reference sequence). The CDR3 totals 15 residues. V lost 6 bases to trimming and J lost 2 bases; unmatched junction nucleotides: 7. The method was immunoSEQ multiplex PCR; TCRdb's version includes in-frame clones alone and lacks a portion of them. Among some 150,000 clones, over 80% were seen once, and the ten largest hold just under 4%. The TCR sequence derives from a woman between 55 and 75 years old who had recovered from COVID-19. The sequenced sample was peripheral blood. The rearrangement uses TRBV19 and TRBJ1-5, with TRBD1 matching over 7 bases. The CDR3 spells CASRQGSNGNQPQHF. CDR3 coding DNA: TGTGCCAGTAGACAGGGGTCCAACGGCAATCAGCCCCAGCATTTT.